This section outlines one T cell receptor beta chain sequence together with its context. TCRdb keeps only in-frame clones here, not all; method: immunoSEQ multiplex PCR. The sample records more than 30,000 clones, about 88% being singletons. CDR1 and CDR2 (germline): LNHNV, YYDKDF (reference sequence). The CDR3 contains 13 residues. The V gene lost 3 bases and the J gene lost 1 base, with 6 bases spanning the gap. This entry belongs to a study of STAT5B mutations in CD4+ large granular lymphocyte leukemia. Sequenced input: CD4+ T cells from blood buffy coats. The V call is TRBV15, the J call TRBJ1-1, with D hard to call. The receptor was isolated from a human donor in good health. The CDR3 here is CATSSHKNTEAFF. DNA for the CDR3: TGTGCCACCAGCAGCCATAAGAACACTGAAGCTTTCTTT.